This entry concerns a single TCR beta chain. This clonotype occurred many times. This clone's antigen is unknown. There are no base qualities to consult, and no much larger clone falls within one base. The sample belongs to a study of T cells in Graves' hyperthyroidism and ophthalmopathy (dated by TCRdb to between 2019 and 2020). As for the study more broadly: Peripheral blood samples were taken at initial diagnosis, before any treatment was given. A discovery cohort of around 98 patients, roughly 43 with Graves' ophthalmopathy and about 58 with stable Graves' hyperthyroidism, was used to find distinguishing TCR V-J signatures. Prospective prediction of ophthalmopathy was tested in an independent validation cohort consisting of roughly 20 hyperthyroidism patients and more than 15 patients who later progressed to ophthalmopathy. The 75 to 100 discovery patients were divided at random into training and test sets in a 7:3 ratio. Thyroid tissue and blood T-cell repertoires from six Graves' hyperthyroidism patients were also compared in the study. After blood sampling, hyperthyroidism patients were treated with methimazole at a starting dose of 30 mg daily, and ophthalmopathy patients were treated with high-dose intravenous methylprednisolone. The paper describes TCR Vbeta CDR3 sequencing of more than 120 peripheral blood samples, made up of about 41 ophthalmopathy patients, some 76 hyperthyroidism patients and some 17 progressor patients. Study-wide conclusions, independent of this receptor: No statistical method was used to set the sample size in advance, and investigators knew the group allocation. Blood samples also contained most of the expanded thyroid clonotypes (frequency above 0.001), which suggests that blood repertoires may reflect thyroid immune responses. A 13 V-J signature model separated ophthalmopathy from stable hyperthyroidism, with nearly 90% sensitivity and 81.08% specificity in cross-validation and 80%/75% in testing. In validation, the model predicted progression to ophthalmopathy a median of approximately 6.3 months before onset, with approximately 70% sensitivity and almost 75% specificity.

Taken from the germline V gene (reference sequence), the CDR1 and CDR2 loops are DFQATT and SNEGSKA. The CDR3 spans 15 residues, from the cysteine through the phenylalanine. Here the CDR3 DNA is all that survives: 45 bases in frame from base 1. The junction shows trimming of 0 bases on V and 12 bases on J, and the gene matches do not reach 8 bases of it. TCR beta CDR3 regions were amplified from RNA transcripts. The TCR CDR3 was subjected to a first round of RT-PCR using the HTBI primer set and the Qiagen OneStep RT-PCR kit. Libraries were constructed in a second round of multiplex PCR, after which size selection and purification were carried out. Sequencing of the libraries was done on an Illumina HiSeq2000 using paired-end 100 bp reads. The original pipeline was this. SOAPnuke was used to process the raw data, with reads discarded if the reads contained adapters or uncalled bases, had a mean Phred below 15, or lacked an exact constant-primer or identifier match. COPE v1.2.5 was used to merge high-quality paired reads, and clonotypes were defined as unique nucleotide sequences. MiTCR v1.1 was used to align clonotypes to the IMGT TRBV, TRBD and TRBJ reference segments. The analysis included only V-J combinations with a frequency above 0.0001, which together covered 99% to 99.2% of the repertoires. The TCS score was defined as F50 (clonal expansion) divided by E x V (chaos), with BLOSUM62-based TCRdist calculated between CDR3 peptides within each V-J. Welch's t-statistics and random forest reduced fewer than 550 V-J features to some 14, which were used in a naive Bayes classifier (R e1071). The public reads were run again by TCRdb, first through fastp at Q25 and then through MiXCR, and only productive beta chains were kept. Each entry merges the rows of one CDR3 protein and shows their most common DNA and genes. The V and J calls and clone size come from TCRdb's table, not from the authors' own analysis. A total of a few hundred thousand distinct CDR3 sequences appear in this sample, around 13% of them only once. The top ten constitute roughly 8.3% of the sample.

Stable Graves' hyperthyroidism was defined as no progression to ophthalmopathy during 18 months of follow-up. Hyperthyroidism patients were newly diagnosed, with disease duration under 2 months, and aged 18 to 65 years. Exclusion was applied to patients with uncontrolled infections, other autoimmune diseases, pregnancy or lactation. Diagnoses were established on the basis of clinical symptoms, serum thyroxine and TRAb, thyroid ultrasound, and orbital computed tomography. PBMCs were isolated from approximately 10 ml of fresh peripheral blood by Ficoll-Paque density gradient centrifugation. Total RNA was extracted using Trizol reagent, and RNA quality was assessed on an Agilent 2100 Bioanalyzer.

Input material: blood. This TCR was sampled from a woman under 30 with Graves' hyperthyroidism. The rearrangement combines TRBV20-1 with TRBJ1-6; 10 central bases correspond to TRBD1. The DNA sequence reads TGCAGTGCTAGAGATCCGGGACAGGGGAAGAAACCCCTCCACTTT. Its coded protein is CSARDPGQGKKPLHF.